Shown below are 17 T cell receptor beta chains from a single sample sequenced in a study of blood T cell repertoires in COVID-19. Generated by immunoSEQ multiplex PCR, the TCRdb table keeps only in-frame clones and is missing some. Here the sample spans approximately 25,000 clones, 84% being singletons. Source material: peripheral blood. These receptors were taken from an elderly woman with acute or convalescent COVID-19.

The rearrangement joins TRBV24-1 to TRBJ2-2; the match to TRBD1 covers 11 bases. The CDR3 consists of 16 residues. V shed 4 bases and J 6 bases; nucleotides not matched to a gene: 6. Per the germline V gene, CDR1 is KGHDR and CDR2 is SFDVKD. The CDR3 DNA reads TGTGCCACCAGTGACCGGGACAGGGGGATGGCCGGGGAGCTGTTTTTT. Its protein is CATSDRDRGMAGELFF.

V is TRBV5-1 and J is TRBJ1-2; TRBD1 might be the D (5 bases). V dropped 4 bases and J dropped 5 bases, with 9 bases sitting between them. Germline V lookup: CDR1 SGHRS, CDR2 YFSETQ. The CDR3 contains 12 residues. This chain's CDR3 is CASSRGLYGYTF. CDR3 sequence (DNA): TGCGCCAGCAGCCGGGGACTTTATGGCTACACCTTC.

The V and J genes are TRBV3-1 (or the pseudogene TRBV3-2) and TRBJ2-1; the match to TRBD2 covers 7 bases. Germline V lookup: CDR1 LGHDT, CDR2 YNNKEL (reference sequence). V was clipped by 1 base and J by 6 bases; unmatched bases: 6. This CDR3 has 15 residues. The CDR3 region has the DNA TGTGCCAGCAGCCAAGGACCAGCTAGCGGCAATGAGCAGTTCTTC. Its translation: CASSQGPASGNEQFF.

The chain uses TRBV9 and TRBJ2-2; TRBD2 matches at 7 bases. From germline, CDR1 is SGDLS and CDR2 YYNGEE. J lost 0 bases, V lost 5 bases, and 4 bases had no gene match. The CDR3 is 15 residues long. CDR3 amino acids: CASSPLAANTGELFF. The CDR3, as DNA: TGTGCCAGCAGTCCCCTAGCGGCGAACACCGGGGAGCTGTTTTTT.

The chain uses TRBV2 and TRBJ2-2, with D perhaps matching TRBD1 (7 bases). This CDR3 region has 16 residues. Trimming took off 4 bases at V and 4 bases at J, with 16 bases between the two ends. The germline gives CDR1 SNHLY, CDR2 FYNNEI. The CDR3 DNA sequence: TGTGCCAGCAGTGCGGAGGGGGCGCGCGGCACCGGGGAGCTGTTTTTT. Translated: CASSAEGARGTGELFF.

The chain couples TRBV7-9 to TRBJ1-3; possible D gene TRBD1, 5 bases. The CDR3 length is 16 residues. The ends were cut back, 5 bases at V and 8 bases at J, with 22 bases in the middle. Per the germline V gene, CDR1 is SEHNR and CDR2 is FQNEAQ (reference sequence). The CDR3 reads CASSTSSGGTRDTIYF. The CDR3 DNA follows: TGTGCCAGCAGCACCTCGTCAGGAGGGACCCGGGACACCATATATTTT.

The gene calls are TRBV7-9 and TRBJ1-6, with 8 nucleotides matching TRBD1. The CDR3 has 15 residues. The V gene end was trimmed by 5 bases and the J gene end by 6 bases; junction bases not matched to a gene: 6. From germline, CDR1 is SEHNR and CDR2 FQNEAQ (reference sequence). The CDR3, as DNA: TGTGCCAGCAGCCCCAGGACAGGGCCTAATTCACCCCTCCACTTT. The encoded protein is CASSPRTGPNSPLHF.

Here the CDR3 DNA reads TGTGCCATCAACCCTGGGCAGGGTCGGTTACCCACAGATACGCAGTATTTT. This gives the protein CAINPGQGRLPTDTQYF. The gene calls are TRBV10-3 and TRBJ2-3, with D perhaps matching TRBD1 (5 bases). This CDR3 has 17 amino acids. V dropped 7 bases and J dropped 2 bases, with 22 bases sitting between them. Looked up from germline, CDR1 is ENHRY and CDR2 is SYGVKD.

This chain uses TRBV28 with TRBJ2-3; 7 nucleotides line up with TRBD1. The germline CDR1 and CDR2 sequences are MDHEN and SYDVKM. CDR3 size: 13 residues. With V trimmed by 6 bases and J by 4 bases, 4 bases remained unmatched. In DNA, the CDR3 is TGTGCCAGCAGACGTACAGGGGCAGATACGCAGTATTTT. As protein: CASRRTGADTQYF.

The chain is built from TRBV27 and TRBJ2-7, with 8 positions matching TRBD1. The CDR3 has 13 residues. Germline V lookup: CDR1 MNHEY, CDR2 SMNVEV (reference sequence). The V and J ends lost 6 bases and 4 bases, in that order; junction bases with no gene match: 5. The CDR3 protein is CASSWTGRYEQYF. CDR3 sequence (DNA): TGTGCCAGCAGCTGGACAGGGAGATACGAGCAGTACTTC.

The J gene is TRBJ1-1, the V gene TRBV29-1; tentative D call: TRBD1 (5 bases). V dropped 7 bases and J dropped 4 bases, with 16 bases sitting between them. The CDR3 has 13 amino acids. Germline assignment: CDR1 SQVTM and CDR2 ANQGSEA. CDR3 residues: CSAGGAESTEAFF. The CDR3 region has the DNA TGCAGCGCTGGAGGGGCGGAGAGCACTGAAGCTTTCTTT.

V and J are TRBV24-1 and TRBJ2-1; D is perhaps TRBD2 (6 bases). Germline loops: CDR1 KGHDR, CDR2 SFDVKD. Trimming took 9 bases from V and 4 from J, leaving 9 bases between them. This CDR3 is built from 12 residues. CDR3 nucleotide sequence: TGTGCCACCGGTCGGGAGTACAATGAGCAGTTCTTC. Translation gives CATGREYNEQFF.

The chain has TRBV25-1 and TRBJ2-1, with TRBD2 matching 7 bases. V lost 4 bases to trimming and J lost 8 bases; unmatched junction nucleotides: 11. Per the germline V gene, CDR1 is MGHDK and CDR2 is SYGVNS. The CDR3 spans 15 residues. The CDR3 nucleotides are TGTGCCAGCAGTGCGGGGAGAGGGGCGGGGGATGAGCAGTTCTTC. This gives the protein CASSAGRGAGDEQFF.

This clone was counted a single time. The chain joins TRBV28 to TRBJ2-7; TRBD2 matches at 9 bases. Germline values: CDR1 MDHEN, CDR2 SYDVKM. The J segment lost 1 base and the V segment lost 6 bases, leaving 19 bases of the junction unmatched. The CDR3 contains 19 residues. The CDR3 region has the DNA TGTGCCAGCAGCCGAGGGGAGGGGGGTAGCGGGAGTTGGTCCTACGAGCAGTACTTC. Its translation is CASSRGEGGSGSWSYEQYF.

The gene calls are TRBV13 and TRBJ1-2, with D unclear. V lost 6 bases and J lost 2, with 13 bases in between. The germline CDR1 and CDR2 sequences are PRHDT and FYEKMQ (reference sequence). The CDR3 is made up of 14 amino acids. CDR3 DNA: TGTGCCAGCAGGGCTCGGGGAGGAAACTATGGCTACACCTTC. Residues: CASRARGGNYGYTF.

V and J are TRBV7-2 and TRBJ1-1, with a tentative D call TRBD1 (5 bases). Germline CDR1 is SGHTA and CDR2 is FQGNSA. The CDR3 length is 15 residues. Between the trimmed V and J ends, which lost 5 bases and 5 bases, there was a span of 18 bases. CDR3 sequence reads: CASSTRTPRGTEAFF. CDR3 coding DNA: TGTGCCAGCAGCACCAGGACACCCCGAGGTACTGAAGCTTTCTTT. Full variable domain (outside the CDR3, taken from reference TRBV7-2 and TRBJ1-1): GAGVSQSPSNKVTEKGKDVELRCDPISGHTALYWYRQSLGQGLEFLIYFQGNSAPDKSGLPSDRFSAERTGGSVSTLTIQRTQQEDSAVYLCASSTRTPRGTEAFFGQGTRLTVV.

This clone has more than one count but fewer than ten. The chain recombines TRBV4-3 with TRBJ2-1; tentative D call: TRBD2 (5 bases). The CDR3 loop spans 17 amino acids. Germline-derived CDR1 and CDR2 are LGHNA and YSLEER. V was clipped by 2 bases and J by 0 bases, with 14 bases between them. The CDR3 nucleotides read TGCGCCAGCAGCCAAACAGCGGTCGGAAGCTCCTACAATGAGCAGTTCTTC. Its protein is CASSQTAVGSSYNEQFF.